This T cell receptor beta chain derives from a study of cytomegalovirus exposure and HLA in healthy donors. TCRdb's table, derived via immunoSEQ multiplex PCR, lists solely in-frame clones and lacks some. The sample lists 65,000 to 75,000 clones, about 93% seen once, with about 1.4% in the top ten. Comments on this clone: What it recognizes is unknown.

General study points: Despite most TCR sequences being rare, some public TCRs occurred in many donors. Both high specificity and high sensitivity reportedly marked the classifier's diagnosis of cytomegalovirus status. Researchers counted 164 TCR beta chains as cytomegalovirus-associated.

CDR3 length equals 16 residues. Per the germline V gene, CDR1 is KGHSH and CDR2 is LQKENI. The junction had 11 bases not matched to a gene; V was cut back by 3 bases and J by 5 bases. Separation from the approximately 670-subject first cohort characterized the roughly 120-subject validation cohort, to which the donors belonged. This TCR was recovered from a man aged 18-30 years in good health and CMV-seropositive. The V and J genes are TRBV18 and TRBJ1-1, with 8 bases fitting TRBD1. Material for sequencing was PBMCs. The CDR3 sequence: CASSPNQDRGGTEAFF. Here the CDR3 DNA reads TGTGCCAGCTCACCGAACCAAGACAGGGGAGGTACTGAAGCTTTCTTT.